Below are 18 T cell receptor beta chains sequenced from a single sample in a study of T cells in Graves' hyperthyroidism and ophthalmopathy. RNA transcripts served as the template for amplifying TCR beta CDR3 regions. TCR CDR3 underwent first-round RT-PCR with the HTBI primer set. Each CDR3 protein is one row after TCRdb ran MiXCR on the multiplex PCR reads. The sample contains some 510,000 distinct CDR3 sequences, more than 20% of which appear only once. Sequencing was performed on blood. Source of these receptors: a man between 18 and 29 years old with Graves' hyperthyroidism.

This clonotype has just a few counts. CDR3 sequence: CASGARTFAYGYTF. The CDR3 bases are TGTGCCAGCGGCGCCCGGACCTTTGCCTATGGCTACACCTTC. The rearrangement joins TRBV9 to TRBJ1-2, with D hard to call. The V and J ends lost 7 bases and 4 bases respectively, with 17 bases between them. Germline V gives CDR1 SGDLS, CDR2 YYNGEE. The CDR3 has 14 amino acids.

This clonotype showed up many times. This sequence joins TRBV4-1 and TRBJ1-1; D remains unclear. The germline CDR1 and CDR2 sequences are MGHRA and YSYEKL. This CDR3 has 14 amino acids. The V end lost 2 bases, the J end lost 6 bases, and 13 bases lay between the germline ends. CDR3 nucleotide sequence: TGCGCCAGCAGCCAAAGGGCAGGTCCTCCTGAAGCTTTCTTT. It encodes CASSQRAGPPEAFF.

Details on this clonotype: Germline and junction disagree at one end, which may indicate a read error. The chain carries TRBV29-1 and TRBJ1-2; D call uncertain. From germline, CDR1 is SQVTM and CDR2 ANQGSEA. The CDR3 consists of 13 residues. The CDR3 coding sequence is TGCAGCGCACTCAGTCGCTTGGGCTATGGCTACAGCTTC. This translates into CSALSRLGYGYSF.

This clonotype appeared many times. The chain has TRBV24-1 and TRBJ2-5, with a weak D call TRBD2 (5 bases). The CDR3 consists of 17 residues. The V gene lost 4 bases and the J gene lost 0 bases, with 17 bases spanning the gap. The germline V gene has CDR1 KGHDR and CDR2 SFDVKD. The CDR3 DNA follows: TGTGCCACCAGTGACGTTAAGAGCGGAGATTACCAAGAGACCCAGTACTTC. This encodes CATSDVKSGDYQETQYF.

This clonotype has only a few counts. J is TRBJ1-1 and V is TRBV19; TRBD1 might be the D (5 bases). The CDR3 spans 13 residues. The germline V gene encodes CDR1 LNHDA and CDR2 SQIVND (reference sequence). The ends were cut back, 6 bases at V and 1 base at J, with 9 bases in the middle. The CDR3 DNA reads TGTGCCAGTAGAGGGGAGTGGAACACTGAAGCTTTCTTT. It is translated as CASRGEWNTEAFF.

This clonotype appeared many times. V is TRBV2 and J is TRBJ2-1; D is possibly TRBD2 (7 bases). Trimming removed 2 bases at V and 0 bases at J, with 8 bases between. In germline, CDR1 is SNHLY, CDR2 FYNNEI. The CDR3 length is 15 residues. CDR3 loop: CASSERGASYNEQFF. The CDR3 bases are TGTGCCAGCAGTGAACGGGGGGCCTCCTACAATGAGCAGTTCTTC.

The chain links TRBV27 to TRBJ2-5, with D possibly being TRBD2 (5 bases). Germline V lookup: CDR1 MNHEY, CDR2 SMNVEV (reference sequence). The CDR3 extends over 13 amino acids. Trimming shortened V by 3 bases and J by 4 bases, and 9 bases separated the two germline ends. CDR3 sequence (DNA): TGTGCCAGCAGTTTTGGGAGATTAGAGACCCAGTACTTC. This gives the protein CASSFGRLETQYF.

This clonotype occurred a few times. A much more abundant neighbour one base away suggests this may be a read error. The chain recombines TRBV4-1 with TRBJ2-7; 9 positions agree with TRBD1. Germline assignment: CDR1 MGHRA and CDR2 YSYEKL. With 1 base clipped from V and 3 bases from J, the junction kept 10 bases outside the gene matches. This CDR3 contains 17 residues. As DNA, the CDR3 is TGCGCCAGCAGCCAAGCCTTGGGTGGGACAGGGTTCTACGAGCAGTACTTC. Translating it yields CASSQALGGTGFYEQYF.

For this clonotype: Being one base from a much bigger clone, this may be a read error. The chain is built from TRBV6-1 and TRBJ1-2, with D possibly TRBD1 on 5 matching bases. Between the trimmed V and J ends, which lost 6 bases and 6 bases, there was a span of 17 bases. CDR1 MNHNS and CDR2 SASEGT come from the germline V gene. The CDR3 spans 14 residues. The CDR3 DNA sequence: TGTGCCAGCAGGGAGAACGCCCAGGGTGATGGCTACACCTTC. Translated: CASRENAQGDGYTF.

This clonotype came up many times. The chain uses TRBV5-1 and TRBJ2-7; TRBD2 might be the D (5 bases). The germline V gene has CDR1 SGHRS and CDR2 YFSETQ. V was cut by 3 bases and J by 2 bases, with 12 bases left in between. The CDR3 length is 14 residues. The chain's CDR3 is CASSSYSGTYEQYF. CDR3 in DNA: TGCGCCAGCAGCTCCTACTCGGGAACCTACGAGCAGTACTTC. The full variable domain, its missing parts supplied by reference TRBV5-1 and TRBJ2-7, is KAGVTQTPRYLIKTRGQQVTLSCSPISGHRSVSWYQQTPGQGLQFLFEYFSETQRNKGNFPGRFSGRQFSNSRSEMNVSTLELGDSALYLCASSSYSGTYEQYFGPGTRLTVT.

The sample holds many counts of this clonotype. J is TRBJ2-5 and V is TRBV20-1; possible D gene TRBD1, 7 bases. Germline values: CDR1 DFQATT, CDR2 SNEGSKA (reference sequence). The CDR3 extends over 13 amino acids. Trimming took 6 bases from V and 5 from J, leaving 16 bases between them. CDR3 coding DNA: TGCAGTGCCCCGCAGGGGGGCAGGGAGACCCAGTACTTC. It encodes CSAPQGGRETQYF.

This clonotype came up many times. The chain is built from TRBV27 and TRBJ1-2; 7 bases fit TRBD1. J lost 3 bases, V lost 6 bases, and 7 bases had no gene match. The CDR3 consists of 14 residues. Germline-derived CDR1 and CDR2 are MNHEY and SMNVEV (reference sequence). This chain's CDR3 is CASRKQGGDYGYTF. For the CDR3, the DNA is TGTGCCAGCAGAAAGCAGGGGGGGGACTATGGCTACACCTTC.

This clonotype was observed at least ten times. This chain connects TRBV20-1 to TRBJ1-1; tentatively, D is TRBD1 (5 bases). Trimming shortened V by 3 bases and J by 3 bases, and 8 bases separated the two germline ends. This CDR3 spans 12 amino acids. Germline V gene lookup returns CDR1 DFQATT and CDR2 SNEGSKA (reference sequence). The CDR3 coding sequence is TGCAGTGCTAGCCGCAGGGACACTGAAGCTTTCTTT. Residues: CSASRRDTEAFF.

The gene calls are TRBV20-1 and TRBJ2-5; unclear D gene. V lost 4 bases and J lost 2, with 14 bases in between. This CDR3 has 14 residues. Germline V gene lookup returns CDR1 DFQATT and CDR2 SNEGSKA (reference sequence). The CDR3 coding sequence is TGCAGTGCTACAAGATCTGCCGGGCAAGAGACCCAGTACTTC. This encodes CSATRSAGQETQYF.

This clonotype was recorded many times. The rearrangement uses TRBV28 and TRBJ1-5, with D unresolved. Germline V gives CDR1 MDHEN, CDR2 SYDVKM. The CDR3 covers 14 residues. The V and J ends lost 3 bases and 0 bases respectively, with 6 bases between them. The CDR3, as DNA: TGTGCCAGCAGTTTTGAACCTAGCAATCAGCCCCAGCATTTT. Translation gives CASSFEPSNQPQHF.

This clonotype was counted many times. The chain employs TRBV12-3 or TRBV12-4 and TRBJ1-1; no clear D. This CDR3 spans 11 amino acids. Between the trimmed V and J ends, which lost 1 base and 8 bases, there was a span of 5 bases. The chain's CDR3 is CASSLGEEAFF. CDR3 nucleotide sequence: TGTGCCAGCAGTTTAGGGGAGGAAGCTTTCTTT.

The chain couples TRBV12-3 or TRBV12-4 to TRBJ2-5; 7 positions agree with TRBD2. The CDR3 sequence is 14 residues long. The junction had 7 bases not matched to a gene; V was cut back by 5 bases and J by 4 bases. The CDR3 spells CASSTDPGGETQYF. The CDR3 nucleotides are TGTGCCAGCAGTACAGATCCGGGGGGAGAGACCCAGTACTTC.

In its sample, this clonotype was seen many times. The chain combines TRBV28 with TRBJ1-1; a possible D gene is TRBD1 (5 bases). The CDR3 covers 15 residues. V was clipped by 2 bases and J by 3 bases, with 13 bases between them. In germline, CDR1 is MDHEN, CDR2 SYDVKM. CDR3 nucleotides: TGTGCCAGCAGTTTAGGAATCAGGGTAGACACTGAAGCTTTCTTT. This sequence encodes CASSLGIRVDTEAFF.